This TCR beta chain was recorded in a study of siplizumab effects on memory and regulatory T cells. Overall study results and limits: The apparent diversity of naive T cells exceeded that of memory cells, and naive T cells seemed to make a major contribution to the alloresponse. Unstimulated subsets captured only a minor fraction of alloreactive clones. The average Treg-derived proportion among mappable alloreactive CD4+ clones was about 70% with siplizumab versus 25% to 30% in controls. Researchers could not give a naive or memory phenotype to roughly 75-97% of proliferating CD4+ or CD8+ clones.

The germline CDR1 and CDR2 sequences are SGHAT and FQNNGV. The CDR3 loop spans 13 amino acids. V was trimmed by 5 bases and J by 4 bases, leaving 8 bases between them. Profiling relied on immunoSEQ multiplex PCR, and the TCRdb table lists in-frame clones only, not all of them. The sample lists some 110,000 clones, roughly 93% seen once, with 0.62% in the top ten. With regard to this clone: The target antigen is unknown.

The TCR originated in a human donor in good health. The rearrangement joins TRBV11-2 to TRBJ2-2; D perhaps matches TRBD2 (5 bases). The sequenced sample was Tregs sorted from blood. The CDR3 region has the DNA TGTGCCAGCAGCCCAGAGGGCACCGGGGAGCTGTTTTTT. It specifies CASSPEGTGELFF.